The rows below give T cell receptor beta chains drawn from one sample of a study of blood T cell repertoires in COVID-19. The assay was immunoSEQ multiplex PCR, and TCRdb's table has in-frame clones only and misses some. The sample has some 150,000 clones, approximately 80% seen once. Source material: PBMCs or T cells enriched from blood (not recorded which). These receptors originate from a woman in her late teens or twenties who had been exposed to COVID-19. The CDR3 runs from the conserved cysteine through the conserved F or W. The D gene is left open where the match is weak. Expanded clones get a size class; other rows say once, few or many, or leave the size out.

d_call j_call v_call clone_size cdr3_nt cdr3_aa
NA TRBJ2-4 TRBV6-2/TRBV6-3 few TGTGCCAGCAGCCCCGGACAGGGAGCGGGAATAGCCAAAAACATTCAGTACTTC CASSPGQGAGIAKNIQYF
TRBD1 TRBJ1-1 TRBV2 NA TGTGCCAGCAGTGGGACAGGGCTCTCTGAAGCTTTCTTT CASSGTGLSEAFF
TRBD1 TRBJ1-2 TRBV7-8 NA TGTGCCAGCAGCTTCCGGACAGGGGTTGGCTACACCTTC CASSFRTGVGYTF
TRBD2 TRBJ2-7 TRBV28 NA TGTGCCAGCAGTACTCAGGGACTAGCTGCCTACGAGCAGTACTTC CASSTQGLAAYEQYF
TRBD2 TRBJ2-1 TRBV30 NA TGTGCCTGGAGTGTACCGGGACTAGCGGGTGACAATGAGCAGTTCTTC CAWSVPGLAGDNEQFF
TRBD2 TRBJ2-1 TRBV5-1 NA TGCGCCAGCAGCTTGGCGCCGGGACTAGCGGGAGCGGGTGAGCAGTTCTTC CASSLAPGLAGAGEQFF
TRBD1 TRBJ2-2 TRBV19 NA TGTGCCAGTGGACAGGGGGCGCTGACCGGGGAGCTGTTTTTT CASGQGALTGELFF
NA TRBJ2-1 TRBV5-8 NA TGTGCCAGCAGCTTGTACGGGACAGAGCAGTTCTTC CASSLYGTEQFF
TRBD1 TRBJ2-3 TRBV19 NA TGTGCCAGTAGTATTGCCCCCGGGACAGGGTCCGATACGCAGTATTTT CASSIAPGTGSDTQYF
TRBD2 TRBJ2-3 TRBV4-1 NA TGCGCCAGCAGCCGCTATCCCCGACTAGCAGTTTCAGATACGCAGTATTTT CASSRYPRLAVSDTQYF
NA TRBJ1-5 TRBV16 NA TGTGCCAGCAGCCAATCCGGGCAGGGAGGGACCCAGCATTTT CASSQSGQGGTQHF
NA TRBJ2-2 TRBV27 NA TGTGCCAGCAGTTTAGAGGGTGGGAGTGGGAACACCGGGGAGCTGTTTTTT CASSLEGGSGNTGELFF
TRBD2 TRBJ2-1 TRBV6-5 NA TGTGCCAGCAGTACCTTAGCGGGAGCTAATAATGAGCAGTTCTTC CASSTLAGANNEQFF
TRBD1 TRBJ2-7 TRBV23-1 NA TGCGCCAGCAGTCAAATGGGGACAGGGGGCGGAAAAGGGCAGTACTTC CASSQMGTGGGKGQYF
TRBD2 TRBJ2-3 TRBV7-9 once TGTGCCAGCAGCCCGTCGATACTAGCGGGCGCCCGCAGCACAGATACGCAGTATTTT CASSPSILAGARSTDTQYF
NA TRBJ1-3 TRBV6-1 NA TGTGCCAGCAGTGAAGCATCCAGCTCTGGAAACACCATATATTTT CASSEASSSGNTIYF
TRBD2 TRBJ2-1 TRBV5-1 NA TGCGCCAGCAGCTCGGGACCACGACTAGCGGGAGGGCATAACAATGAGCAGTTCTTC CASSSGPRLAGGHNNEQFF
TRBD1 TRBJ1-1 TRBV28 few TGTGCCAGCAGTTTACCATTCTACGGACAGGGGCCTGAAGCTTTCTTT CASSLPFYGQGPEAFF
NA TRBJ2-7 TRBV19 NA TGTGCCAGTAGTATGGAGGCGGCGTTGATAGGGCACAACGAGCAGTACTTC CASSMEAALIGHNEQYF
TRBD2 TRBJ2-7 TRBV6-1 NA TGTGCCAGCAGTACCCGGGGGGACTCCTACGAGCAGTACTTC CASSTRGDSYEQYF
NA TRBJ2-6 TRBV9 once TGTGCCAGCAGCGACGGGACACCTGGGGCCAACGTCCTGACTTTC CASSDGTPGANVLTF